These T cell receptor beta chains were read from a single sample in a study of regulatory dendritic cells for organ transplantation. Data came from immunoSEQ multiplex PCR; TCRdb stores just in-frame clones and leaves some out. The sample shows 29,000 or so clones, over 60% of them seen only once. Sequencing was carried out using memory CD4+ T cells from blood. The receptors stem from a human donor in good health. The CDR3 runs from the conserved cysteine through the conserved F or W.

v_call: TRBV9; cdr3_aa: CASSVVAGYTGELFF
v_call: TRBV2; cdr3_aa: CASRGGQGISKETQYF
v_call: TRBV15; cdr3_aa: CATSTRSQGRDEQFF
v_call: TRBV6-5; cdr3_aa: CASRRDSSYEQYF
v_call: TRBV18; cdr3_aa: CASYRQGFTEAFF
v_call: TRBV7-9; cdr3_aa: CASSSSGSFAGELFF
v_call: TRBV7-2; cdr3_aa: CASSRRLAGGKDTQYF
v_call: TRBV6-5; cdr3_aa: CASHAGGAGEKLFF
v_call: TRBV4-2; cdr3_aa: CASSQDGSRVGYTF
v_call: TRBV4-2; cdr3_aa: CASSQGQRGTTDTQYF
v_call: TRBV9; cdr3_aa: CASSPNEGRGEKLFF
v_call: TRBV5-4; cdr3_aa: CASSLVGRADNEQFF
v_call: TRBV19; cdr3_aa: CASSMVGAAGELFF
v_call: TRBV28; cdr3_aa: CASHAPGRGVNEQYF
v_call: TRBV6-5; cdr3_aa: CASRSTGNQETQYF
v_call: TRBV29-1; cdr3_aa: CSVEGQGGNTIYF
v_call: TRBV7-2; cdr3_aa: CASSGGVLPLHF
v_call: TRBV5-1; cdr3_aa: CASSLVGGQETQYF
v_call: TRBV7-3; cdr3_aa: CASSPPVHVEQYF
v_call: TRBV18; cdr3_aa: CASSPGQMGLGGYTF
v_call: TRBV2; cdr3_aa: CASSGTVSGNTIYF
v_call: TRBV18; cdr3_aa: CASSPPPLYGYTF
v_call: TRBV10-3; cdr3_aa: CAISDGGRTDTQYF
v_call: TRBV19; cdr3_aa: CASSIDRTKQPQHF
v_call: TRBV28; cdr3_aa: CASRAGGAADTQYF
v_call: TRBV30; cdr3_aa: CAFSGPTNTEAFF
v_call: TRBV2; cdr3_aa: CASRDRAEYSNQPQHF
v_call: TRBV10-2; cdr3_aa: CASSVLADGQETQYF
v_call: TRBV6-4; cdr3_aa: CASSARPGTGELFF
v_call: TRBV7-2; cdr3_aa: CASRTGSNTGELFF
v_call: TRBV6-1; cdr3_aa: CASSEARGIGGTDTQYF
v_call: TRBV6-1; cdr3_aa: CASTRENEQYF
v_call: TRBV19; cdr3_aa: CASSIVGQNNSPLHF
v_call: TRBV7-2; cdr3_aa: CASSRDLAETQYF
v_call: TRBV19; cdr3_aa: CASKTQGLAGVETQYF
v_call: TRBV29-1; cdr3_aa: CSVGGANYGYTF
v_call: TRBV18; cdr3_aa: CASSPRDRYNEQFF
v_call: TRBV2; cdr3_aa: CASTGTSGGREQYF
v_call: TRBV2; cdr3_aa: CASSGLGLGYTF
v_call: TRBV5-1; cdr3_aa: CASSLGGRTDTQYF
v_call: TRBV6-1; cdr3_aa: CASSPHQGASYEQYF
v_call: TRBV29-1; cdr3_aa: CSVEPVLPIGYTF
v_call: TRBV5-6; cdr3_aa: CASQPSGVSPLHF
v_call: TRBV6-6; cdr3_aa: CASSPQGGPYNEQFF
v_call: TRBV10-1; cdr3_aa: CASGGGSGTDTQYF
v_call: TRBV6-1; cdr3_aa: CASSQAGAGSYNEQFF
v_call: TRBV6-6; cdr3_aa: CASSLGGGGTDTQYF
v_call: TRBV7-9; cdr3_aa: CASSLVSGVGEKLFF
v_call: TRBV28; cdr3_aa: CASSRNTEAFF
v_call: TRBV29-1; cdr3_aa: CSVDLSTDTQYF
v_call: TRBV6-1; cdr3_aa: CASSEVTSLYEQYF
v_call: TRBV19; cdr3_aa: CASSKITGSTEAFF
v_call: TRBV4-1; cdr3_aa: CASSQGKFGPGANVLTF
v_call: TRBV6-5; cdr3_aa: CATRGRRANYGYTF
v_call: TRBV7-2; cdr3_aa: CASSYGDGTDTQYF
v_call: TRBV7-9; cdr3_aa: CASRPRAELIPGELFF
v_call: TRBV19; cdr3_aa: CASSRSLANYGYTF
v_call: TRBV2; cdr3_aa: CASSPTGYSNQPQHF